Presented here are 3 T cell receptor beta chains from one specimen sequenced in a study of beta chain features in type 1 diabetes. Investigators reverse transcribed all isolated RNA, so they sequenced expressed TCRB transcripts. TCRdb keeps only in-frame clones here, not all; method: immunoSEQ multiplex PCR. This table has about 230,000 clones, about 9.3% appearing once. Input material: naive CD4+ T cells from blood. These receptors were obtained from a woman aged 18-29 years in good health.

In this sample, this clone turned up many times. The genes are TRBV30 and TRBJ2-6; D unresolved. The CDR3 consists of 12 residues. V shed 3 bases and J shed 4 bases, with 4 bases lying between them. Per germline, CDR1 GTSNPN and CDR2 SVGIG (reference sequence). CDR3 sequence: CAWSTGANVLTF. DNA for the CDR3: TGTGCCTGGAGCACAGGGGCCAACGTCCTGACTTTC.

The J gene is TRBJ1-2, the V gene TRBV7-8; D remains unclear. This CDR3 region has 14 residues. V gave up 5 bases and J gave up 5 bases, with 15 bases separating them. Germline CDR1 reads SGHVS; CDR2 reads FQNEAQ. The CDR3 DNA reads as TGTGCCAGCAGCCTCGCCCCTAGCGGGTATGGCTACACCTTC. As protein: CASSLAPSGYGYTF.

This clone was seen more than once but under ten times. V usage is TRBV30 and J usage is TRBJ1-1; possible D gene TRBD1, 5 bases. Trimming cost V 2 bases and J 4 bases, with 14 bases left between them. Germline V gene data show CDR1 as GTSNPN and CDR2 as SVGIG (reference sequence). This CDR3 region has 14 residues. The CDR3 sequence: CAWSRVGAFTEAFF. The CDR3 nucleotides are TGTGCCTGGAGTAGAGTAGGGGCGTTCACTGAAGCTTTCTTT.